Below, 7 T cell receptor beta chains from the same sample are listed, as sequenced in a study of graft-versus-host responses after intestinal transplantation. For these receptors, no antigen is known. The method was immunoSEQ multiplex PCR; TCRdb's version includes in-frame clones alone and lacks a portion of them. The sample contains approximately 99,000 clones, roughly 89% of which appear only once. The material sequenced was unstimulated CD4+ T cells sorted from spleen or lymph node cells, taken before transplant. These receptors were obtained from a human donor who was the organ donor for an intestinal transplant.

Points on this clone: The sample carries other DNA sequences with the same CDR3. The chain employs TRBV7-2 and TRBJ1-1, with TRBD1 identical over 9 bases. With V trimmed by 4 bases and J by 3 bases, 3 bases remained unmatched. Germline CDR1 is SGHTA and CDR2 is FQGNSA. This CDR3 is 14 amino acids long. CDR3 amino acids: CASSSRQGDTEAFF. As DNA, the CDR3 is TGTGCCAGCAGCTCACGACAGGGGGACACTGAAGCTTTCTTT.

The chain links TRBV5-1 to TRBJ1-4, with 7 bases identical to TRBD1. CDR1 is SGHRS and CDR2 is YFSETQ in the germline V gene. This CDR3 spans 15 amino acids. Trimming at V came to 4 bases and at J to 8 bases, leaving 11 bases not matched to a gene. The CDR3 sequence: CASSGSRGADEKLFF. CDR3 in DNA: TGCGCCAGCAGCGGATCCAGGGGGGCGGACGAAAAACTGTTTTTT. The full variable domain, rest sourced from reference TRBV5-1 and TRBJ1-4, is KAGVTQTPRYLIKTRGQQVTLSCSPISGHRSVSWYQQTPGQGLQFLFEYFSETQRNKGNFPGRFSGRQFSNSRSEMNVSTLELGDSALYLCASSGSRGADEKLFFGSGTQLSVL.

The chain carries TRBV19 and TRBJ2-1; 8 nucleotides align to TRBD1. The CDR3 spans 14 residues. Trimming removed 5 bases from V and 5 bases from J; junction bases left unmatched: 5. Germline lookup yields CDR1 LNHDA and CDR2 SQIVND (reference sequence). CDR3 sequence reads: CASSPRTGNNEQFF. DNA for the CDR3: TGTGCCAGTAGTCCCCGGACAGGGAACAATGAGCAGTTCTTC.

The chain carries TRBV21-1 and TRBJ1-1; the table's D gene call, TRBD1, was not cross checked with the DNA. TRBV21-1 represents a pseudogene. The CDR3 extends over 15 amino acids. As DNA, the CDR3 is TGTGCCAGCAGCAAAGAGGGGGCGGAATCGACTGAAGCTTTCTTT. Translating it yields CASSKEGAESTEAFF.

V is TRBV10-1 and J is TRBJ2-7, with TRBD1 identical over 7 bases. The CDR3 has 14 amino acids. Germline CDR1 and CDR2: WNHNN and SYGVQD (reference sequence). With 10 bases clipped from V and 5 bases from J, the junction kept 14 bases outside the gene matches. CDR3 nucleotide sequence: TGCGCCAACCCCTCGCCCGATACAGGGGACGAGCAGTACTTC. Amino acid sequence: CANPSPDTGDEQYF.

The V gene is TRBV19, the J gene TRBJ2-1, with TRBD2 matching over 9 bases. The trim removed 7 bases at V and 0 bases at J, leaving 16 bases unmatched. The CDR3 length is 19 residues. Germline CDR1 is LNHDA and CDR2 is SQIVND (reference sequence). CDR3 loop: CASIPRGAGGPSSYNEQFF. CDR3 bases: TGTGCCAGTATCCCCCGCGGGGCGGGGGGGCCTTCCTCCTACAATGAGCAGTTCTTC.

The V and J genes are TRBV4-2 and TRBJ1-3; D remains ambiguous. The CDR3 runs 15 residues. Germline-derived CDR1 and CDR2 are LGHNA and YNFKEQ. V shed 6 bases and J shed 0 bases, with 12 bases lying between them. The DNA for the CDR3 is TGTGCCAGCAGTACCGGTGTGCCCTCTGGAAACACCATATATTTT. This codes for CASSTGVPSGNTIYF.